Presented here are 22 T cell receptor beta chains from one specimen sequenced in a study of blood T cell repertoires in COVID-19. Some clones are missing from TCRdb's copy, which holds only in-frame ones; the method was immunoSEQ multiplex PCR. This table has about 380,000 clones, about 85% appearing once. Sample: peripheral blood. Receptors originate from a woman under 30 with acute or convalescent COVID-19.

The chain carries TRBV14 and TRBJ1-2; TRBD1 matches 7 bases. The ends lost 3 bases at V and 8 bases at J; junction bases unmatched: 6. There are 13 residues in the CDR3. Germline CDR1 reads SGHDN; CDR2 reads FVKESK. CDR3 sequence (DNA): TGTGCCAGCAGCCAGTGGAGACAGGGCGGCTACACCTTC. As protein: CASSQWRQGGYTF.

The CDR3 nucleotides are TGTGCCAGCCGGGACAGGGGGGCCGGGGAGCTGTTTTTT. This gives the protein CASRDRGAGELFF. The chain employs TRBV2 and TRBJ2-2; 11 bases are shared with TRBD1. The CDR3 has 13 amino acids. Germline assignment: CDR1 SNHLY and CDR2 FYNNEI. The trim removed 8 bases at V and 6 bases at J, leaving 2 bases unmatched. Together with reference TRBV2 and TRBJ2-2, the CDR3 gives the full variable domain: EPEVTQTPSHQVTQMGQEVILRCVPISNHLYFYWYRQILGQKVEFLVSFYNNEISEKSEIFDDQFSVERPDGSNFTLKIRSTKLEDSAMYFCASRDRGAGELFFGEGSRLTVL.

The V and J genes are TRBV5-6 and TRBJ2-7; 7 nucleotides line up with TRBD1. Germline V gene lookup returns CDR1 SGHDT and CDR2 YYEEEE. The CDR3 spans 14 residues. The J segment lost 5 bases and the V segment lost 2 bases, leaving 7 bases of the junction unmatched. The DNA of the CDR3 is TGTGCCAGCAGCTTTCTGGACAGGCAAAACGAGCAGTACTTC. Amino acids: CASSFLDRQNEQYF.

V usage is TRBV3-1 (or the pseudogene TRBV3-2) and J usage is TRBJ2-3; TRBD1 might be the D (5 bases). V was cut by 1 base and J by 5 bases, with 10 bases left in between. The germline CDR1 and CDR2 sequences are LGHDT and YNNKEL (reference sequence). This CDR3 region has 14 residues. CDR3 in amino acids: CASSQGQGQDTQYF. In DNA, the CDR3 is TGTGCCAGCAGCCAAGGGCAAGGACAAGATACGCAGTATTTT.

V and J are TRBV5-1 and TRBJ1-6; 8 nucleotides match TRBD1. Germline loops: CDR1 SGHRS, CDR2 YFSETQ. This CDR3 comprises 16 residues. The V segment lost 5 bases and the J segment 9 bases; nucleotides outside the gene matches: 13. CDR3 DNA sequence: TGCGCCAGCAGTCTAGGGGGGCAGGGGGCTGTTTCACCCCTCCACTTT. Protein: CASSLGGQGAVSPLHF.

This clone was observed a single time. The chain combines TRBV6-6 with TRBJ2-7; D remains unclear. Looked up from germline, CDR1 is MNHNY and CDR2 is SVGAGI (reference sequence). The CDR3 runs 15 residues. The V end was cut by 0 bases, the J end by 3 bases, with 12 bases between. The CDR3 DNA follows: TGTGCCAGCAGTTACTCGACGGGTGCCGACTACGAGCAGTACTTC. Amino acid sequence: CASSYSTGADYEQYF.

The rearrangement links TRBV18 to TRBJ2-3; 7 bases map to TRBD2. Per germline, CDR1 KGHSH and CDR2 LQKENI. V shed 3 bases, J shed 4 bases, and the junction held 7 bases outside the gene matches. The CDR3 contains 15 residues. DNA of the CDR3: TGTGCCAGCTCACCCCAGAGCGGGGCCTCAGATACGCAGTATTTT. Protein: CASSPQSGASDTQYF.

The CDR3 DNA follows: TGCAGTGCTAGTTATCCGGGACAGGGATACGAGCAGTACTTC. As protein: CSASYPGQGYEQYF. The J gene is TRBJ2-7, the V gene TRBV20-1; 9 bases fit TRBD1. The CDR3 is 14 amino acids. The germline CDR1 and CDR2 sequences are DFQATT and SNEGSKA (reference sequence). Germline trimming cut 3 bases from V and 4 bases from J; bases unmatched to any gene: 7.

This chain uses TRBV5-8 with TRBJ2-5; perhaps TRBD2 as D (5 bases). The CDR3 is 13 residues long. From germline, CDR1 is SGHTS and CDR2 YDEGEE. V lost 0 bases and J 4 bases, leaving 7 bases between the germline ends. As DNA, the CDR3 is TGTGCCAGCAGCTTGGCAGGAGGAGAGACCCAGTACTTC. Its translation is CASSLAGGETQYF. The full variable domain, rest sourced from reference TRBV5-8 and TRBJ2-5, is EAGVTQSPTHLIKTRGQQATLRCSPISGHTSVYWYQQALGLGLQFLLWYDEGEERNRGNFPPRFSGRQFPNYSSELNVNALELEDSALYLCASSLAGGETQYFGPGTRLLVL.

The V gene is TRBV7-2, the J gene TRBJ1-3, with TRBD1 matching 9 bases. The length of the CDR3 is 17 residues. Trimming at V came to 5 bases and at J to 0 bases, leaving 8 bases not matched to a gene. Germline CDR1 SGHTA, CDR2 FQGNSA. The CDR3 region has the DNA TGTGCCAGCAGCCCTACTGGGACAGGGAGCTCTGGAAACACCATATATTTT. This translates into CASSPTGTGSSGNTIYF.

The V call is TRBV6-1, the J call TRBJ1-2; weak D call: TRBD1 (5 bases). The germline V gene has CDR1 MNHNS and CDR2 SASEGT. The ends were cut back, 1 base at V and 8 bases at J, with 11 bases in the middle. CDR3 length equals 13 residues. The CDR3 DNA reads as TGTGCCAGCAGTGAAGTAGGGGTCGGAGGCTACACCTTC. Translation gives CASSEVGVGGYTF.

This rearrangement joins TRBV6-5 to TRBJ1-5, with D uncertain. The V and J ends lost 4 bases and 10 bases respectively, with 17 bases between them. Germline V gene lookup returns CDR1 MNHEY and CDR2 SVGAGI. The CDR3 spans 14 residues. The CDR3 nucleotides are TGTGCCAGCAGTTTTCCAGACACCCTTCGTCCCCAGCATTTT. Translating it yields CASSFPDTLRPQHF.

This clone was seen more than once but under ten times. The V and J genes are TRBV24-1 and TRBJ1-1; 7 positions match TRBD1. CDR1 is KGHDR and CDR2 is SFDVKD in the germline V gene. The J segment lost 3 bases and the V segment lost 4 bases, leaving 7 bases of the junction unmatched. The CDR3 consists of 15 residues. DNA of the CDR3: TGTGCCACCAGTGACTCTAGAACAGGGGACACTGAAGCTTTCTTT. The encoded protein is CATSDSRTGDTEAFF.

The chain recombines TRBV12-5 with TRBJ2-5; 10 bases are shared with TRBD2. Germline V CDR1 and CDR2: LGHNT, FRNRAP. The CDR3 consists of 14 residues. J lost 5 bases, V lost 5 bases, and 5 bases had no gene match. The CDR3, as DNA: TGTGCTAGTGGTCTAGCGGGGGTAGGCGAGACCCAGTACTTC. Protein: CASGLAGVGETQYF. The variable domain in full, with the rest retrieved from reference TRBV12-5 and TRBJ2-5, is DARVTQTPRHKVTEMGQEVTMRCQPILGHNTVFWYRQTMMQGLELLAYFRNRAPLDDSGMPKDRFSAEMPDATLATLKIQPSEPRDSAVYFCASGLAGVGETQYFGPGTRLLVL.

The J gene is TRBJ1-5, the V gene TRBV5-5, with 7 positions matching TRBD1. There are 17 residues in the CDR3. The V segment lost 1 base and the J segment 1 base; nucleotides outside the gene matches: 8. Per germline, CDR1 SGHKS and CDR2 YYEKEE (reference sequence). CDR3 sequence: CASSLPNRGRSNQPQHF. The CDR3 bases are TGTGCCAGCAGCTTGCCCAACAGGGGCAGAAGCAATCAGCCCCAGCATTTT.

The V gene is TRBV19, the J gene TRBJ1-5; maybe TRBD1 (5 bases). The V and J ends lost 10 bases and 2 bases respectively, with 21 bases between them. The germline gives CDR1 LNHDA, CDR2 SQIVND (reference sequence). The CDR3 consists of 16 residues. CDR3 sequence reads: CATQDSLLRGNQPQHF. For the CDR3, the DNA is TGTGCCACCCAAGACAGCCTTCTTAGGGGCAATCAGCCCCAGCATTTT.

V and J are TRBV6-5 and TRBJ1-3, with 7 bases lining up with TRBD1. The CDR3 consists of 13 residues. The trim removed 7 bases at V and 4 bases at J, leaving 4 bases unmatched. CDR1 and CDR2 (germline): MNHEY, SVGAGI. The DNA for the CDR3 is TGTGCCAGCAACCGACAGGGCGGAAACACCATATATTTT. This sequence encodes CASNRQGGNTIYF.

About this clone itself: The same CDR3 also results from other DNA sequences found in this sample. This chain connects TRBV9 to TRBJ1-5; D unresolved. From germline, CDR1 is SGDLS and CDR2 YYNGEE. The CDR3 contains 14 residues. V was shortened by 3 bases and J by 1 base, with 8 bases between the two germline ends. The DNA of the CDR3 is TGTGCCAGCAGCGGCGGCGGAAGCAATCAGCCCCAGCATTTT. Amino acid sequence: CASSGGGSNQPQHF. The entire variable domain, with the rest obtained from reference TRBV9 and TRBJ1-5, is as follows: DSGVTQTPKHLITATGQRVTLRCSPRSGDLSVYWYQQSLDQGLQFLIQYYNGEERAKGNILERFSAQQFPDLHSELNLSSLELGDSALYFCASSGGGSNQPQHFGDGTRLSIL.

The V gene is TRBV10-2, the J gene TRBJ1-1; D gene uncertain. Germline values: CDR1 WSHSY, CDR2 SAAADI. Trimming shortened V by 6 bases and J by 1 base, and 9 bases separated the two germline ends. The CDR3 spans 13 residues. This CDR3 reads CASSEEKNTEAFF. The DNA for the CDR3 is TGCGCCAGCAGCGAGGAGAAGAACACTGAAGCTTTCTTT.

The chain is built from TRBV10-3 and TRBJ1-1, with 8 bases matching TRBD1. Losses at the gene ends were 4 bases for V and 10 bases for J; bases not matched to a gene: 5. This CDR3 region has 12 residues. CDR1 is ENHRY and CDR2 is SYGVKD in the germline V gene. The CDR3 region has the DNA TGTGCCATCAGTGCAGGGGGCCGGGGAGCTTTCTTT. Amino acids: CAISAGGRGAFF.

This chain connects TRBV27 to TRBJ1-2; 7 nucleotides match TRBD1. This CDR3 spans 14 amino acids. Germline V gene data show CDR1 as MNHEY and CDR2 as SMNVEV (reference sequence). Trimming removed 2 bases from V and 4 bases from J; junction bases left unmatched: 4. The CDR3 is CASSLRGRVYGYTF. The CDR3 coding sequence is TGTGCCAGCAGTTTAAGGGGGCGCGTCTATGGCTACACCTTC.

The chain combines TRBV2 with TRBJ1-1, with 7 bases matching TRBD1. The germline CDR1 and CDR2 sequences are SNHLY and FYNNEI. Trimming at V came to 4 bases and at J to 5 bases, leaving 13 bases not matched to a gene. This CDR3 has 16 amino acids. CDR3 protein: CASSVNQQGMGTEAFF. CDR3 nucleotide sequence: TGTGCCAGCAGTGTAAACCAACAGGGGATGGGTACTGAAGCTTTCTTT.